This is a list of T cell receptor beta chains from one sample in a study of fetal regulatory T cell absence and autoimmunity. The data were produced by immunoSEQ multiplex PCR, yet TCRdb's version contains in-frame clones alone and is incomplete. There are about 46,000 clones in the sample; just under 85% occur only once, and around 0.43% lies in the top ten. The sequenced sample consisted of cord blood. The receptors here all came from a newborn boy with IPEX syndrome. Both conserved end residues are part of each CDR3. Each record gives: clone size, V gene, CDR3 length, J gene, D gene, CDR3 protein, CDR3 DNA. A D gene is named only where the DNA matches it firmly. Expanded clones get a size class; other rows say once, few or many, or leave the size out.

-,TRBV7-2,17,TRBJ2-7,-,CASSLARLRHLGYEQYF,TGTGCCAGCAGCTTAGCTAGACTTCGTCACCTTGGCTACGAGCAGTACTTC
-,TRBV15,13,TRBJ1-5,-,CATAGYSNQPQHF,TGTGCCACCGCCGGTTATAGCAATCAGCCCCAGCATTTT
-,TRBV11-2,17,TRBJ2-1,-,CASSLAGGWSSYNEQFF,TGTGCCAGCAGCTTAGCGGGGGGCTGGAGCTCCTACAATGAGCAGTTCTTC
-,TRBV11-2,14,TRBJ1-1,-,CASSLVDRNTEAFF,TGTGCCAGCAGCTTAGTAGACAGGAACACTGAAGCTTTCTTT
-,TRBV9,14,TRBJ1-4,TRBD1,CASSVEGQGEKLFF,TGTGCCAGCAGCGTAGAGGGACAGGGGGAAAAACTGTTTTTT
-,TRBV5-1,14,TRBJ2-7,-,CASSLGTGGGEQYF,TGCGCCAGCAGCTTGGGGACTGGGGGTGGCGAGCAGTACTTC
-,TRBV4-2,17,TRBJ2-3,TRBD2,CASSLKGLAGNTDTQYF,TGTGCCAGCAGTCTTAAAGGACTAGCGGGGAACACAGATACGCAGTATTTT
-,TRBV2,12,TRBJ1-2,-,CASTPGGYGYTF,TGTGCCAGCACGCCCGGGGGGTATGGCTACACCTTC
-,TRBV7-2,12,TRBJ1-1,-,CASSLQNTEAFF,TGTGCCAGCAGCTTACAGAACACTGAAGCTTTCTTT
-,TRBV11-2,15,TRBJ2-7,TRBD2,CASSSGTSGHYEQYF,TGTGCCAGCAGCTCCGGGACTAGCGGCCACTACGAGCAGTACTTC
-,TRBV30,14,TRBJ1-3,-,CAWSLGHSGNTIYF,TGTGCCTGGAGTCTCGGACACTCTGGAAACACCATATATTTT
-,TRBV7-4,15,TRBJ2-7,-,CASSSHGEFHYEQYF,TGTGCCAGCAGTTCCCATGGGGAATTCCACTACGAGCAGTACTTC
-,TRBV19,16,TRBJ2-1,-,CASSGPGPGSYNEQFF,TGTGCCAGTAGTGGACCGGGTCCGGGGTCCTACAATGAGCAGTTCTTC
-,TRBV19,17,TRBJ2-7,TRBD1,CATPPRGFHLQTYEQYF,TGTGCCACCCCGCCCAGGGGGTTCCATCTTCAAACCTACGAGCAGTACTTC
-,TRBV2,15,TRBJ1-2,-,CASSDPLSGRSGYTF,TGTGCCAGCAGTGATCCTTTATCAGGGCGATCTGGCTACACCTTC
-,TRBV9,13,TRBJ1-1,TRBD1,CASSPQGGTEAFF,TGTGCCAGCAGCCCCCAGGGGGGCACTGAAGCTTTCTTT
-,TRBV5-6,12,TRBJ1-1,-,CASSWGNTEAFF,TGTGCCAGCAGTTGGGGGAACACTGAAGCTTTCTTT
-,TRBV30,12,TRBJ2-1,-,CAWSASGNEQFF,TGTGCCTGGAGTGCCTCAGGCAATGAGCAGTTCTTC
-,TRBV14,16,TRBJ2-3,TRBD1,CASSSILRTGEDTQYF,TGTGCCAGCAGTTCAATACTTAGGACAGGGGAAGATACGCAGTATTTT
few,TRBV10-3,12,TRBJ1-2,-,CATGLQLYGYTF,TGTGCCACGGGCCTACAGCTCTATGGCTACACCTTC
-,TRBV19,16,TRBJ2-7,TRBD2,CASSPHPRGGAYEQYF,TGTGCCAGTAGTCCTCACCCCCGCGGGGGGGCCTACGAGCAGTACTTC
-,TRBV15,15,TRBJ1-5,-,CATSRDSQGNQPQHF,TGTGCCACCAGCAGAGATTCTCAGGGCAATCAGCCCCAGCATTTT
few,TRBV10-2,14,TRBJ1-6,TRBD1,CASSAGGIGSPLHF,TGCGCCAGCAGTGCAGGGGGGATCGGTTCACCCCTCCACTTT
-,TRBV4-2,16,TRBJ2-4,-,CASSQVGRIAKNIQYF,TGTGCCAGCAGCCAAGTTGGGCGGATAGCCAAAAACATTCAGTACTTC
-,TRBV4-2,16,TRBJ2-3,-,CASSPRTVTSTDTQYF,TGTGCCAGCAGCCCTCGAACGGTTACAAGCACAGATACGCAGTATTTT
-,TRBV21-1,17,TRBJ2-3,-,CASSKGPSGLAVHTQYF,TGTGCCAGCAGCAAAGGCCCCTCGGGACTAGCGGTACATACGCAGTATTTT
-,TRBV19,13,TRBJ1-4,-,CASSITAYEKLFF,TGTGCCAGTAGTATAACGGCATATGAAAAACTGTTTTTT
-,TRBV9,12,TRBJ1-2,-,CASSVPGRGYTF,TGTGCCAGCAGCGTACCTGGAAGGGGCTACACCTTC
-,TRBV6-1,12,TRBJ1-2,-,CASSEALVPYTF,TGTGCCAGCAGTGAAGCGCTTGTCCCCTACACCTTC
-,TRBV6-5,14,TRBJ1-2,TRBD1,CASSYPGTGSGYTF,TGTGCCAGCAGTTACCCTGGGACAGGGAGTGGCTACACCTTC
-,TRBV15,14,TRBJ2-4,-,CATSRDRGGDIQYF,TGTGCCACCAGCAGAGACAGGGGAGGGGACATTCAGTACTTC
-,TRBV11-3,15,TRBJ2-5,TRBD1,CASSLDRGLGETQYF,TGTGCCAGCAGCTTAGACAGGGGGCTGGGGGAGACCCAGTACTTC
-,TRBV14,18,TRBJ2-3,-,CASSHIVQGPRRTDTQYF,TGTGCCAGCAGCCACATCGTCCAGGGTCCCCGCCGCACAGATACGCAGTATTTT
-,TRBV9,17,TRBJ2-3,-,CASSPRTAGVGTDTQYF,TGTGCCAGCAGCCCTCGGACTGCCGGGGTGGGCACAGATACGCAGTATTTT
-,TRBV7-6,17,TRBJ1-5,-,CASSLGPIGSGNQPQHF,TGTGCCAGCAGCTTAGGCCCCATCGGGAGTGGTAATCAGCCCCAGCATTTT